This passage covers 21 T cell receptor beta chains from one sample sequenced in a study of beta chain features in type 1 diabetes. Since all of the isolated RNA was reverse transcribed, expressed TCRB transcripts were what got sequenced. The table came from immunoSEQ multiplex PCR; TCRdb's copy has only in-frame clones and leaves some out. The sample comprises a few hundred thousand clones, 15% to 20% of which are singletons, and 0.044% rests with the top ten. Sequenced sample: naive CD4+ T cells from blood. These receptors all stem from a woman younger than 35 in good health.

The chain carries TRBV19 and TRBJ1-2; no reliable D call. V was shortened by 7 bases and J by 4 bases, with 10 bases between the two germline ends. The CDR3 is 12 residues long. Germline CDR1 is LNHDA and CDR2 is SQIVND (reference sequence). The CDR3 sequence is CASIEASYGYTF. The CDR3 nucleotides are TGTGCCAGTATAGAGGCGTCCTATGGCTACACCTTC.

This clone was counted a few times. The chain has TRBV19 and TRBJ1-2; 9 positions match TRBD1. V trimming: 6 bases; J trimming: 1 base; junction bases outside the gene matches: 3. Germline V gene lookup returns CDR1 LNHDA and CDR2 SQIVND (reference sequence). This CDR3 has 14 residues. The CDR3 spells CASREDRGNYGYTF. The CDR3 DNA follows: TGTGCCAGTAGGGAGGACAGGGGTAACTATGGCTACACCTTC.

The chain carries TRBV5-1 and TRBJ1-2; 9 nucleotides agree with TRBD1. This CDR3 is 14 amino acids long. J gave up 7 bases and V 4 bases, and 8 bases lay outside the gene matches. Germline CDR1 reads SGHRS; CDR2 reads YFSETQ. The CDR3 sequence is CASSTGQGTSGYTF. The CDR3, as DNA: TGCGCCAGCAGCACCGGACAGGGGACAAGTGGCTACACCTTC.

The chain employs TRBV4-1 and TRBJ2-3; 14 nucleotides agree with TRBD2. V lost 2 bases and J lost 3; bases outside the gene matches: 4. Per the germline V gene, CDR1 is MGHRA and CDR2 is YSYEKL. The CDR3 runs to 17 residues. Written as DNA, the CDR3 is TGCGCCAGCAGCCAACAAGGACTAGCGGGGGGTACAGATACGCAGTATTTT. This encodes CASSQQGLAGGTDTQYF.

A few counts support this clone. Here the CDR3 reads CASSEAPEQETQYF. The CDR3 DNA follows: TGTGCCAGCAGTGAAGCCCCAGAACAAGAGACCCAGTACTTC. This chain connects TRBV25-1 to TRBJ2-5; no reliable D call. The CDR3 has 14 amino acids. Trimming stripped 2 bases from V and 2 bases from J, with 9 bases between. Germline assignment: CDR1 MGHDK and CDR2 SYGVNS.

The CDR3 region has the DNA TGTGCCAGCAGCGGTCTGGAGGAAAAACTGTTTTTT. Its protein is CASSGLEEKLFF. The chain carries TRBV9 and TRBJ1-4; D gene unclear. The length of the CDR3 is 12 residues. Between the trimmed V and J ends, which lost 3 bases and 8 bases, there was a span of 8 bases. Germline assignment: CDR1 SGDLS and CDR2 YYNGEE.

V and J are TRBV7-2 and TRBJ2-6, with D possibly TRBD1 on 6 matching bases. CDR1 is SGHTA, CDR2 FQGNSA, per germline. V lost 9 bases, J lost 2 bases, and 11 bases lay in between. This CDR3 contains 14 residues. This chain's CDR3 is CARLGAPGANVLTF. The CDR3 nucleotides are TGTGCCAGATTGGGGGCCCCTGGGGCCAACGTCCTGACTTTC.

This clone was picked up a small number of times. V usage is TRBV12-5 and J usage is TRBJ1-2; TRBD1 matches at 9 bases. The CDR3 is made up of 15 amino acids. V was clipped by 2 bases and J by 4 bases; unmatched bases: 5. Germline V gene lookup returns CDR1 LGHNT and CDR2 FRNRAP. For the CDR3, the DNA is TGTGCTAGTGGTTTGCACCAGACAGGGGGCTATGGCTACACCTTC. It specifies CASGLHQTGGYGYTF. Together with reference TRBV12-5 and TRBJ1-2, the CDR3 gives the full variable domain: DARVTQTPRHKVTEMGQEVTMRCQPILGHNTVFWYRQTMMQGLELLAYFRNRAPLDDSGMPKDRFSAEMPDATLATLKIQPSEPRDSAVYFCASGLHQTGGYGYTFGSGTRLTVV.

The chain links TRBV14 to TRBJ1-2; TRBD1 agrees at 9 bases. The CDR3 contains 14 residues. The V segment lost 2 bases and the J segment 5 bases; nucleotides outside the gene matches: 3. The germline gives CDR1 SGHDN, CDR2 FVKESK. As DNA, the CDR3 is TGTGCCAGCAGCCAACCAGGACAGGGGTATGGCTACACCTTC. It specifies CASSQPGQGYGYTF.

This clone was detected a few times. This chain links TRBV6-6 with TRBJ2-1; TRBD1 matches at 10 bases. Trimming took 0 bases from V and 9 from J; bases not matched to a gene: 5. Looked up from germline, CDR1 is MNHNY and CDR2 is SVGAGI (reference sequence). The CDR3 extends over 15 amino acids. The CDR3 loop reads CASSYSGTGDTEQFF. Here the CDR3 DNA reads TGTGCCAGCAGTTACTCAGGGACAGGGGACACTGAGCAGTTCTTC.

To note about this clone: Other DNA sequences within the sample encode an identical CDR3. The CDR3 reads CASSADRGLYNEQFF. CDR3 nucleotides: TGTGCCAGCAGCGCCGACAGGGGGCTGTACAATGAGCAGTTCTTC. The chain combines TRBV9 with TRBJ2-1; 10 bases map to TRBD1. The germline CDR1 and CDR2 sequences are SGDLS and YYNGEE. The J segment lost 4 bases and the V segment lost 3 bases, leaving 4 bases of the junction unmatched. The CDR3 consists of 15 residues.

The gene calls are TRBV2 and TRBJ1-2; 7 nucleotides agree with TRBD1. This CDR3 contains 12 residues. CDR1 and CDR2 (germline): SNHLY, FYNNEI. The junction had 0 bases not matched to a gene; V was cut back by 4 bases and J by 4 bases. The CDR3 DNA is TGTGCCAGCAGTGGGACAGGCTATGGCTACACCTTC. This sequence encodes CASSGTGYGYTF.

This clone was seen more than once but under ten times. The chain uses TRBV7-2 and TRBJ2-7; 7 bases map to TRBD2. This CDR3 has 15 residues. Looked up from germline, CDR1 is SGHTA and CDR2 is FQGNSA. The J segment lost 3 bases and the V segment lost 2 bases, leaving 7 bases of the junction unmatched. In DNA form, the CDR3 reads TGTGCCAGCAGCTTAAGTCCAGCGGGAAGCTACGAGCAGTACTTC. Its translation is CASSLSPAGSYEQYF.

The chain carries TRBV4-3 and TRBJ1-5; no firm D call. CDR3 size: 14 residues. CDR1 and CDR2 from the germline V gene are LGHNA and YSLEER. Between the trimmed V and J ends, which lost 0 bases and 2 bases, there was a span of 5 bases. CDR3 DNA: TGCGCCAGCAGCCAAGAAACAGGCAATCAGCCCCAGCATTTT. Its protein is CASSQETGNQPQHF.

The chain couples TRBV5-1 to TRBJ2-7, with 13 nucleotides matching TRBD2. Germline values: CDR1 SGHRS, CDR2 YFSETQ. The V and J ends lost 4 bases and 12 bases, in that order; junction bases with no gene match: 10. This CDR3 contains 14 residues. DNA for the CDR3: TGCGCCAGCAGCCCCGGGACTAGCGGGATCGTGTGGTACTTC. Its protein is CASSPGTSGIVWYF.

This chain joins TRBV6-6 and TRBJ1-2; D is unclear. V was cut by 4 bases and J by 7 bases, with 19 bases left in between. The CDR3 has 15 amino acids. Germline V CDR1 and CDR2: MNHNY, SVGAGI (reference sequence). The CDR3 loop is CASSLGGTSGGGYTF. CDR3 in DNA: TGTGCCAGCAGTTTGGGAGGTACGTCGGGAGGTGGCTACACCTTC.

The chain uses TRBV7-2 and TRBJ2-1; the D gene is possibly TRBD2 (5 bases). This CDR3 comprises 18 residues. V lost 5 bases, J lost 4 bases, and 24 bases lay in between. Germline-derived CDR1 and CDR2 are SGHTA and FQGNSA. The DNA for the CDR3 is TGTGCCAGCAGCCCCTTCCCCTCAATCACACGGGGTTACAATGAGCAGTTCTTC. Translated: CASSPFPSITRGYNEQFF.

The CDR3 sequence: CASSGGESGSYTF. In nucleotides, the CDR3 is TGTGCCAGCAGTGGGGGGGAATCTGGTAGCTACACCTTC. The chain combines TRBV27 with TRBJ1-2; possibly TRBD1 for D (5 bases). Germline values: CDR1 MNHEY, CDR2 SMNVEV (reference sequence). There are 13 residues in the CDR3. Trimming removed 5 bases from V and 9 bases from J, with 16 bases in between.

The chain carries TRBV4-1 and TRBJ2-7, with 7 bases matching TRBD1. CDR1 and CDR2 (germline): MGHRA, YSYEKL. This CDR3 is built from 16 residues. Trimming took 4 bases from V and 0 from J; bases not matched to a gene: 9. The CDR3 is CASSRFPGQSSYEQYF. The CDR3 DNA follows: TGCGCCAGCAGCCGATTTCCGGGACAGAGCTCCTACGAGCAGTACTTC.

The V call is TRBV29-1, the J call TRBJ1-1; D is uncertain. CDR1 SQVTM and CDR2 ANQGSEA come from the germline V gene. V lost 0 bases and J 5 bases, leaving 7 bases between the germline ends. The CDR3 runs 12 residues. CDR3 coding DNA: TGCAGCGTTGAAGATACGGGGACTGAAGCTTTCTTT. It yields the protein CSVEDTGTEAFF. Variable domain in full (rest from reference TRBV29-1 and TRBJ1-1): SAVISQKPSRDICQRGTSLTIQCQVDSQVTMMFWYRQQPGQSLTLIATANQGSEATYESGFVIDKFPISRPNLTFSTLTVSNMSPEDSSIYLCSVEDTGTEAFFGQGTRLTVV.

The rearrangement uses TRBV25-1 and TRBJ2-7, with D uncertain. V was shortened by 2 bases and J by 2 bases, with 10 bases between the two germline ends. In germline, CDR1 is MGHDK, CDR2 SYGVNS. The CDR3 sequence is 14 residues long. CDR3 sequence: CASSERTKPYEQYF. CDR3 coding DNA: TGTGCCAGCAGTGAAAGAACTAAACCCTACGAGCAGTACTTC.